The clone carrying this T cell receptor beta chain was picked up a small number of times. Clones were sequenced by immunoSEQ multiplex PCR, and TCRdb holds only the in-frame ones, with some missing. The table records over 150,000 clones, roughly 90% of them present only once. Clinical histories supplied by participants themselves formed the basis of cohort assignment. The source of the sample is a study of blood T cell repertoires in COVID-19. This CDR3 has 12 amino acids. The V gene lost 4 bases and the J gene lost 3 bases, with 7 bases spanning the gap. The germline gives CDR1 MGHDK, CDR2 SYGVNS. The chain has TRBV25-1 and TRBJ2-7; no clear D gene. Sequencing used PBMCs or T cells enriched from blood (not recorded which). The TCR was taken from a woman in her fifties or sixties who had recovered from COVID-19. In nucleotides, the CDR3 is TGTGCCAGCAGTGCGGGTTACTACGAGCAGTACTTC. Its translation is CASSAGYYEQYF.